These T cell receptor beta chains were read from a single sample in a study of blood T cell repertoires in COVID-19. Sequencing was performed with immunoSEQ multiplex PCR; in TCRdb, only in-frame clones are kept and a portion is missing. This sample has 430,000 or so clones, with around 90% found just once. The specimen sequenced was peripheral blood. The source is a man younger than 30 with COVID-19, enrolled during active disease. Each CDR3 is given with its conserved first and last residue. A D gene is named only where the DNA matches it firmly.

j_call	d_call	v_call	cdr3_length	cdr3_aa
TRBJ2-7	TRBD1	TRBV2	15	CASTNGQGAFYEQYF
TRBJ1-1	-	TRBV2	12	CASSQGGTEAFF
TRBJ1-3	-	TRBV7-9	16	CASSLVGGGSGNTIYF
TRBJ1-5	-	TRBV6-5	12	CASQESNQPQHF
TRBJ2-7	-	TRBV7-9	12	CASSLANFEQYF
TRBJ2-1	TRBD2	TRBV5-4	17	CASSSGTSGRSNNEQFF
TRBJ1-5	-	TRBV5-1	12	CASLRTNQPQHF
TRBJ2-2	-	TRBV7-6	18	CASSLEQMSYANTGELFF
TRBJ2-1	TRBD2	TRBV5-1	20	CASRKGDYGYASSSYNEQFF
TRBJ2-5	TRBD2	TRBV9	16	CASSVAGAGEEETQYF
TRBJ2-5	-	TRBV7-9	16	CASSMSPQGYQETQYF
TRBJ2-1	-	TRBV2	14	CASSGGGGPNEQFF
TRBJ2-2	TRBD1	TRBV2	15	CASNEGAANTGELFF
TRBJ1-4	-	TRBV5-8	15	CASSFPTGTNEKLFF
TRBJ2-7	TRBD2	TRBV5-4	15	CASSLVASGPYEQYF
TRBJ2-7	-	TRBV6-6	12	CASGETDYEQYF
TRBJ2-7	TRBD2	TRBV5-1	15	CASSLNGLAADEQYF
TRBJ2-7	-	TRBV12-3/TRBV12-4	13	CASSLGLNYEQYF
TRBJ2-5	-	TRBV15	15	CATSRDRGFQETQYF
TRBJ1-3	-	TRBV5-6	16	CASSLGLGSTGNTIYF
TRBJ1-3	-	TRBV2	14	CASRGTPSGNTIYF
TRBJ2-3	-	TRBV18	16	CASSPGGAIRTDTQYF
TRBJ2-5	TRBD2	TRBV7-6	15	CASSLPPGGLETQYF
TRBJ1-5	-	TRBV6-4	17	CASSDSDRPYSNQPQHF
TRBJ2-7	-	TRBV10-1	13	CASRKRGGYEQYF
TRBJ2-2	TRBD2	TRBV19	15	CASSRGLANTGELFF
TRBJ1-1	TRBD1	TRBV6-1	17	CASSEATGGSMNTEAFF
TRBJ1-1	-	TRBV30	13	CAWSVLVSTEAFF
TRBJ1-3	-	TRBV2	15	CASREGTNSGNTIYF
TRBJ2-7	TRBD1	TRBV2	19	CASSEVLGETGTRYNEQYF
TRBJ2-5	TRBD2	TRBV7-9	16	CASSFGNSGSQETQYF
TRBJ2-7	-	TRBV11-3	12	CASSLRGYEQYF
TRBJ1-1	TRBD1	TRBV10-3	15	CAISESTGTNTEAFF
TRBJ2-7	-	TRBV6-5	14	CATNPAGFQEEQYF
TRBJ2-1	TRBD1	TRBV6-5	13	CASTLDRGVEQFF
TRBJ2-7	-	TRBV30	14	CAWSPSGLSYEQYF
TRBJ2-1	TRBD2	TRBV5-1	15	CASSTLTSGINEQFF
TRBJ2-2	TRBD2	TRBV3-1/TRBV3-2	16	CASSLLAGGNTGELFF
TRBJ1-1	TRBD1	TRBV5-1	15	CASSLEGTANTEAFF
TRBJ2-3	TRBD2	TRBV5-6	15	CASSIYGGADDTQYF
TRBJ1-5	-	TRBV28	17	CASTSPLGRSFHQPQHF
TRBJ2-3	TRBD2	TRBV19	15	CASRFAGAGADTQYF
TRBJ2-1	-	TRBV11-3	12	CASREGLHEQFF
TRBJ1-2	TRBD1	TRBV5-8	15	CASSRQGLINYGYTF
TRBJ2-3	-	TRBV24-1	11	CATAFSGTQYF
TRBJ1-2	-	TRBV27	13	CASSYQGGHGYTF
TRBJ2-5	-	TRBV6-5	13	CASSPDIQETQYF
TRBJ1-2	-	TRBV3-1/TRBV3-2	11	CASSRTSPLTF
TRBJ2-1	TRBD1	TRBV4-1	16	CASSQGGDRESNEQFF
TRBJ2-1	-	TRBV5-1	13	CASSLGSGAEQFF
TRBJ2-1	-	TRBV11-1	12	CASTRGGGEQFF
TRBJ1-1	TRBD1	TRBV7-9	15	CASSAHRGLNTEAFF
TRBJ2-3	-	TRBV5-1	15	CASSLTGRATDTQYF
TRBJ1-2	TRBD1	TRBV19	14	CASIRTGTNYGYTF
TRBJ1-5	-	TRBV28	15	CASSLTVRGNQPQHF